These 27 T cell receptor beta chains originate from one sample sequenced in a study of blood T cell repertoires in COVID-19. Here immunoSEQ multiplex PCR was the method, and the copy in TCRdb shows in-frame clones only, minus some. Of over 65,000 clones listed, roughly 80% are singletons. The sequenced sample was peripheral blood. These receptors were obtained from a middle-aged woman with active or convalescent COVID-19.

The CDR3 nucleotides read TGTGCCATCAGTGCTCTAGCGGGAGGGCCGGGTTACAATGAGCAGTTCTTC. Its translation is CAISALAGGPGYNEQFF. The V and J genes are TRBV10-3 and TRBJ2-1, with TRBD2 matching over 12 bases. This CDR3 comprises 17 residues. Germline CDR1 and CDR2: ENHRY and SYGVKD. V gave up 4 bases and J gave up 4 bases; unmatched junction bases: 8.

The sample holds a few counts of this clone. The chain recombines TRBV10-2 with TRBJ2-3, with unresolved D. The CDR3 has 16 amino acids. Trimming pared 4 bases from V and 0 bases from J, leaving 14 bases between. Germline lookup yields CDR1 WSHSY and CDR2 SAAADI. CDR3 amino acids: CASSAHLGVSTDTQYF. CDR3 sequence (DNA): TGCGCCAGCAGTGCACATCTCGGAGTTAGCACAGATACGCAGTATTTT.

The V gene is TRBV4-2, the J gene TRBJ1-1; 10 nucleotides agree with TRBD1. CDR1 and CDR2 from the germline V gene are LGHNA and YNFKEQ. The ends lost 0 bases at V and 8 bases at J; junction bases unmatched: 3. The CDR3 is 14 amino acids. The CDR3, as DNA: TGTGCCAGCAGCCAAGATGGGGGACAGGGGGAAGCTTTCTTT. It translates to CASSQDGGQGEAFF.

This rearrangement joins TRBV2 to TRBJ2-3; tentative D call: TRBD2 (5 bases). This CDR3 contains 17 residues. V lost 3 bases and J lost 2, with 18 bases in between. CDR1 SNHLY and CDR2 FYNNEI come from the germline V gene. The CDR3 protein is CASSESGGYGLTDTQYF. The CDR3 DNA is TGTGCCAGCAGTGAGTCAGGAGGCTATGGGCTCACAGATACGCAGTATTTT.

The gene calls are TRBV28 and TRBJ1-2; 7 bases map to TRBD1. Losses at the gene ends were 10 bases for V and 5 bases for J; bases not matched to a gene: 16. Germline CDR1 is MDHEN and CDR2 is SYDVKM. The CDR3 length is 15 residues. DNA of the CDR3: TGTGCCATCCACCCTAAGACAGGGTGGGGGTATGGCTACACCTTC. Residues: CAIHPKTGWGYGYTF.

The chain couples TRBV10-3 to TRBJ2-7; the D gene is possibly TRBD1 (6 bases). V shed 3 bases and J shed 6 bases, with 9 bases lying between them. The germline V gene encodes CDR1 ENHRY and CDR2 SYGVKD. This CDR3 contains 12 residues. The CDR3 DNA is TGTGCCATCAGTGAACAGGGATTCGAGCAGTACTTC. Residues: CAISEQGFEQYF.

The chain carries TRBV5-4 and TRBJ1-2, with 7 bases lining up with TRBD1. The germline V gene has CDR1 SGHNT and CDR2 YYREEE (reference sequence). With 5 bases clipped from V and 5 bases from J, the junction kept 6 bases outside the gene matches. This CDR3 has 13 amino acids. The CDR3, as DNA: TGTGCCAGCAGTACGACAGGGACGTATGGCTACACCTTC. Translation: CASSTTGTYGYTF.

This clone is medium-sized (0.01 to 0.1%). CDR3 bases: TGTGCCAGCAGCTTAGGCGGAACTTATGGCTACACCTTC. Its protein is CASSLGGTYGYTF. The chain couples TRBV7-2 to TRBJ1-2, with D unclear. Trimming pared 1 base from V and 5 bases from J, leaving 8 bases between. In germline, CDR1 is SGHTA, CDR2 FQGNSA. The CDR3 consists of 13 residues.

The gene calls are TRBV5-1 and TRBJ1-3; a possible D gene is TRBD1 (5 bases). The V and J ends lost 0 bases and 0 bases respectively, with 7 bases between them. Germline lookup yields CDR1 SGHRS and CDR2 YFSETQ. The CDR3 is 15 residues long. CDR3 nucleotide sequence: TGCGCCAGCAGCTTGGCCGGGGGCTCTGGAAACACCATATATTTT. This codes for CASSLAGGSGNTIYF.

This chain connects TRBV7-9 to TRBJ1-1, with TRBD1 matching over 12 bases. The CDR3 sequence is 17 residues long. Germline CDR1 and CDR2: SEHNR and FQNEAQ (reference sequence). Trimming at V came to 3 bases and at J to 0 bases, leaving 5 bases not matched to a gene. This CDR3 is CASSFEGTGGMNTEAFF. CDR3 in DNA: TGTGCCAGCAGCTTTGAGGGGACAGGGGGCATGAACACTGAAGCTTTCTTT.

The chain links TRBV19 to TRBJ1-5; 8 positions agree with TRBD1. The V and J ends lost 3 bases and 0 bases, in that order; junction bases with no gene match: 7. In germline, CDR1 is LNHDA, CDR2 SQIVND (reference sequence). This CDR3 comprises 17 residues. CDR3 nucleotide sequence: TGTGCCAGTAGTATTCGGGGGACAGGAAATAGCAATCAGCCCCAGCATTTT. It codes for CASSIRGTGNSNQPQHF.

The V and J genes are TRBV4-1 and TRBJ2-2; possibly TRBD2 for D (5 bases). V was trimmed by 1 base and J by 4 bases, leaving 13 bases between them. This CDR3 comprises 16 residues. Looked up from germline, CDR1 is MGHRA and CDR2 is YSYEKL. CDR3 residues: CASSQAGRAGTGELFF. The CDR3 nucleotides read TGCGCCAGCAGCCAAGCGGGAAGGGCAGGCACCGGGGAGCTGTTTTTT.

This clone was picked up one time. This chain uses TRBV5-8 with TRBJ2-1; 8 positions match TRBD1. This CDR3 is built from 14 residues. J gave up 7 bases and V 2 bases, and 5 bases lay outside the gene matches. The germline CDR1 and CDR2 sequences are SGHTS and YDEGEE. CDR3 DNA sequence: TGTGCCAGCAGCTTATTCAGGGGGCGGAATGAGCAGTTCTTC. Amino acids: CASSLFRGRNEQFF.

In nucleotides, the CDR3 is TGTGCCACGACGGACAGGGTGGAACAGCCCCAGCATTTT. Translating gives CATTDRVEQPQHF. The rearrangement links TRBV6-5 to TRBJ1-5; 8 bases are a match to TRBD1. This CDR3 comprises 13 residues. CDR1 and CDR2 (germline): MNHEY, SVGAGI. After removal of 10 bases from V and 7 bases from J, the junction contained 9 bases not matched to a gene.

The V gene is TRBV30, the J gene TRBJ1-2; 11 bases match TRBD1. Looked up from germline, CDR1 is GTSNPN and CDR2 is SVGIG (reference sequence). J lost 7 bases, V lost 1 base, and 2 bases had no gene match. The length of the CDR3 is 13 residues. This CDR3 reads CAWSGTGGGGYTF. The CDR3 DNA follows: TGTGCCTGGAGTGGGACAGGGGGCGGTGGCTACACCTTC.

The chain is built from TRBV28 and TRBJ1-5, with a weak D call TRBD1 (5 bases). This CDR3 is built from 12 residues. CDR1 and CDR2 (germline): MDHEN, SYDVKM. V lost 10 bases, J lost 6 bases, and 13 bases lay in between. The CDR3 region is CAIQGIGQPQHF. The CDR3 DNA reads as TGTGCCATCCAGGGAATAGGTCAGCCCCAGCATTTT.

This clone was seen only once. The chain has TRBV7-3 and TRBJ2-5, with 9 bases aligning to TRBD2. This CDR3 comprises 14 residues. With V trimmed by 2 bases and J by 5 bases, 3 bases remained unmatched. CDR1 is SGHTA and CDR2 is FQGTGA in the germline V gene. The CDR3 DNA is TGTGCCAGCAGCTTAGGGCTAGCGGGGGAGACCCAGTACTTC. It yields the protein CASSLGLAGETQYF. The complete variable domain, with remaining parts taken from reference TRBV7-3 and TRBJ2-5, reads GAGVSQTPSNKVTEKGKYVELRCDPISGHTALYWYRQSLGQGPEFLIYFQGTGAADDSGLPNDRFFAVRPEGSVSTLKIQRTERGDSAVYLCASSLGLAGETQYFGPGTRLLVL.

This clone was recorded only once. Other nucleotide sequences in the sample specify the same CDR3. The chain is built from TRBV5-1 and TRBJ2-3, with D maybe TRBD2 (5 bases). Trimming left V 0 bases short and J 3 bases short, with 11 bases between. The germline CDR1 and CDR2 sequences are SGHRS and YFSETQ. The CDR3 contains 15 residues. The CDR3: CASSLGGLATDTQYF. As DNA, the CDR3 is TGCGCCAGCAGCTTGGGTGGCCTAGCTACAGATACGCAGTATTTT. The entire variable domain, with the rest obtained from reference TRBV5-1 and TRBJ2-3, is as follows: KAGVTQTPRYLIKTRGQQVTLSCSPISGHRSVSWYQQTPGQGLQFLFEYFSETQRNKGNFPGRFSGRQFSNSRSEMNVSTLELGDSALYLCASSLGGLATDTQYFGPGTRLTVL.

The chain links TRBV6-6 to TRBJ1-1, with 9 bases lining up with TRBD1. Germline-derived CDR1 and CDR2 are MNHNY and SVGAGI (reference sequence). The CDR3 is 14 amino acids. J gave up 4 bases and V 6 bases, and 6 bases lay outside the gene matches. The CDR3 nucleotides are TGTGCCAGCAGGTTTACAGGGGGCGGCACTGAAGCTTTCTTT. Its protein product is CASRFTGGGTEAFF.

V is TRBV4-2 and J is TRBJ2-3; 14 bases agree with TRBD2. The CDR3 loop spans 20 amino acids. The germline V gene has CDR1 LGHNA and CDR2 YNFKEQ. J gave up 3 bases and V 4 bases, and 15 bases lay outside the gene matches. Here the CDR3 DNA reads TGTGCCAGCAGCCCCCTAAATGGACTAGCGGGGGGTCTCTGGACAGATACGCAGTATTTT. Its protein is CASSPLNGLAGGLWTDTQYF.

The V and J genes are TRBV7-2 and TRBJ2-5, with a tentative D call TRBD1 (5 bases). Germline CDR1 reads SGHTA; CDR2 reads FQGNSA. V dropped 3 bases and J dropped 4 bases, with 15 bases sitting between them. The CDR3 spans 15 residues. The CDR3 DNA is TGTGCCAGCAGCTTTCAGGGTTTAGGCGGAGAGACCCAGTACTTC. Protein sequence: CASSFQGLGGETQYF.

V usage is TRBV5-6 and J usage is TRBJ1-2, with a weak D call TRBD1 (5 bases). Per germline, CDR1 SGHDT and CDR2 YYEEEE. Deletions cut 4 bases from V and 2 bases from J, with 12 bases between. This CDR3 is built from 14 residues. CDR3 protein: CASSPGGTNYGYTF. The CDR3 DNA follows: TGTGCCAGCAGCCCCGGAGGGACGAACTATGGCTACACCTTC.

The genes are TRBV10-3 and TRBJ1-2, with 8 bases fitting TRBD1. This CDR3 contains 14 residues. V shed 6 bases and J 4 bases; nucleotides not matched to a gene: 7. The V gene's germline CDR1 is ENHRY and CDR2 SYGVKD. CDR3 nucleotides: TGTGCCATCAGGGAGGACAGGGAATTCTATGGCTACACCTTC. Its translation is CAIREDREFYGYTF.

The chain recombines TRBV4-2 with TRBJ1-2; D is possibly TRBD1 (5 bases). Germline assignment: CDR1 LGHNA and CDR2 YNFKEQ. Trimming took 4 bases from V and 3 from J, leaving 12 bases between them. This CDR3 region has 14 residues. The DNA of the CDR3 is TGTGCCAGCAGCCCGATGGAAGGGGACTATGGCTACACCTTC. Translating gives CASSPMEGDYGYTF.

V gene TRBV7-2 combines with J gene TRBJ2-7; D perhaps matches TRBD1 (5 bases). The V gene's germline CDR1 is SGHTA and CDR2 FQGNSA. The CDR3 loop spans 14 amino acids. Trimming shortened V by 3 bases and J by 1 base, and 10 bases separated the two germline ends. In DNA, the CDR3 is TGTGCCAGCAGCTTCCAGGGTTCGTCCTACGAGCAGTACTTC. As protein: CASSFQGSSYEQYF.

The rearrangement uses TRBV15 and TRBJ1-2; 8 bases are shared with TRBD1. The J segment lost 8 bases and the V segment lost 1 base, leaving 6 bases of the junction unmatched. The CDR3 has 14 amino acids. The germline V gene has CDR1 LNHNV and CDR2 YYDKDF (reference sequence). The CDR3 region is CATSRGDRGWGYTF. The CDR3 DNA follows: TGTGCCACCAGCAGAGGCGACAGGGGATGGGGCTACACCTTC.

The sample holds one count of this clone. V usage is TRBV3-1 (or the pseudogene TRBV3-2) and J usage is TRBJ1-2; D unresolved. CDR3 size: 12 residues. V lost 1 base, J lost 7 bases, and 7 bases lay in between. Looked up from germline, CDR1 is LGHDT and CDR2 is YNNKEL (reference sequence). CDR3 in amino acids: CASSQAVFGYTF. In DNA form, the CDR3 reads TGTGCCAGCAGCCAAGCGGTTTTTGGCTACACCTTC.